This T cell receptor beta chain was documented in a study of blood T cells in healthy people across ages. Study observations and caveats: Researchers report that TCR beta diversity correlated strongly with naive T cell percentage. Bulk PBMC profiling left naive and antigen-experienced comparisons inconclusive.

Germline V CDR1 and CDR2: MDHEN, SYDVKM. The ends were cut back, 6 bases at V and 6 bases at J, with 17 bases in the middle. This CDR3 spans 15 amino acids. Per-sample PBMC isolation yielded at least 6.5 million cells. Details on this clonotype: Its antigen remains unknown.

Primers used in a second PCR of about 6 to 11 cycles were a sample-barcoded 5' primer and a J-beta primer mix. Template switching added a 12-random-nucleotide identifier to every cDNA molecule. TCRdb used MiXCR to reprocess the 5' RACE reads, holding one entry per CDR3 protein. The profile shows hundreds of thousands of distinct CDR3 sequences, around 21% of them singletons. This clonotype was sampled from a man in his 70s in good health. The specimen sequenced was blood. The chain joins TRBV28 to TRBJ1-4; a weak D match, TRBD1 (5 bases). CDR3 sequence (DNA): TGTGCCAGCAGCTCCCAGGGAAAGCCGGATGAAAAACTGTTTTTT. Translation: CASSSQGKPDEKLFF. The complete variable domain, with remaining parts taken from reference TRBV28 and TRBJ1-4, reads DVKVTQSSRYLVKRTGEKVFLECVQDMDHENMFWYRQDPGLGLRLIYFSYDVKMKEKGDIPEGYSVSREKKERFSLILESASTNQTSMYLCASSSQGKPDEKLFFGSGTQLSVL.